The clone carrying this T cell receptor (beta chain) has at least ten counts. Its antigen is unknown. TCRdb analysed the 5' RACE reads with MiXCR anew, one entry per CDR3 protein. The sample contains 40,000 to 45,000 distinct CDR3 sequences, 12% to 15% of which appear only once. This sample was taken from a study of spatial heterogeneity in lung cancer. Time point defined: sample taken at primary tumor resection. No cells were sorted before sequencing. The whole RNA sequenced was extracted from tumor, nontumor lung or frozen PBMC. The donor population consisted of under 75 patients with untreated, early-stage non-small cell lung cancer. Study-wide findings and caveats: Circulating ubiquitous expanded tumor TCRs were observed more frequently at resection than at follow-up.

The CDR3 length is 15 residues. Trimming shortened V by 0 bases and J by 4 bases, and 12 bases separated the two germline ends. The V gene's germline CDR1 is MNHEY and CDR2 SMNVEV (reference sequence). The sequenced sample was PBMCs, obtained at surgery. This sequence joins TRBV27 and TRBJ1-2; no firm D call. The clonotype comes from a male donor with early-stage non-small cell lung cancer. CDR3 nucleotides: TGTGCCAGCAGTTTATCATCCGGGAACCTCTATGGCTACACCTTC. Its translation: CASSLSSGNLYGYTF.